This section outlines one T cell receptor (beta chain) sequence together with its context. Its cognate antigen is unknown. This sample was included in a study of blood T cells in healthy people across ages. Points from the study as a whole: Naive T cell percentage showed a strong correlation with TCR beta diversity.

Then a second PCR, running roughly 7 to 11 cycles, was carried out with a sample-barcoded 5' primer and a J-beta primer mix. TCRdb re-called the 5' RACE reads through MiXCR, storing one row per CDR3 protein. The data hold roughly 800,000 distinct CDR3 sequences, with approximately 53% observed a single time. The germline V gene encodes CDR1 SGHVS and CDR2 FNYEAQ. Trimming cost V 1 base and J 3 bases; bases outside gene matches: 5. CDR3 length: 17 amino acids. Sequencing was performed on blood. V is TRBV7-6 and J is TRBJ2-1; 11 bases align to TRBD2. The receptor was derived from a man older than 75 in good health. CDR3 in amino acids: CASSLVGTSGIYNEQFF. As DNA, the CDR3 is TGTGCCAGCAGCTTAGTGGGGACTAGCGGAATCTACAATGAGCAGTTCTTC.